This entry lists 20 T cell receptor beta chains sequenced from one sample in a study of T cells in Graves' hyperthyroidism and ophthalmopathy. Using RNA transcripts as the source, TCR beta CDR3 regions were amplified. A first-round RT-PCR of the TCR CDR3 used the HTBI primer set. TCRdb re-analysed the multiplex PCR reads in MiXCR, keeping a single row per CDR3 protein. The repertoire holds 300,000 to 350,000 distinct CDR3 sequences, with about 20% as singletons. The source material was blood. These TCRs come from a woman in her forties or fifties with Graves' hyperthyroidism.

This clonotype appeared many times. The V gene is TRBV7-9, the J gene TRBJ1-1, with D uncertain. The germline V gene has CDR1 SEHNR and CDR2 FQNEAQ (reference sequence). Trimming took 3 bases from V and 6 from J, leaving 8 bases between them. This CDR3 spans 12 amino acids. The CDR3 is CASSFAHSEAFF. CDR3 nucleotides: TGTGCCAGCAGCTTTGCTCACTCTGAAGCTTTCTTT.

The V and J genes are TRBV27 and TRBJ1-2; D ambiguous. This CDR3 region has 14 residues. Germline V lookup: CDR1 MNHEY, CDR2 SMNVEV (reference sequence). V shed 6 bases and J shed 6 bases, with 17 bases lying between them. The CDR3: CASRVWAREDGYTF. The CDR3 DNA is TGTGCCAGCAGGGTTTGGGCGAGGGAGGATGGCTACACCTTC.

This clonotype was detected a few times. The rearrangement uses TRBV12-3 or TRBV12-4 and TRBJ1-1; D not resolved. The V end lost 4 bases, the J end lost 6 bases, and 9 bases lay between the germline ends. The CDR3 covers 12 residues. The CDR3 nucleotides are TGTGCCAGCAGTTCCCGGGCGGCTGAAGCTTTCTTT. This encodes CASSSRAAEAFF.

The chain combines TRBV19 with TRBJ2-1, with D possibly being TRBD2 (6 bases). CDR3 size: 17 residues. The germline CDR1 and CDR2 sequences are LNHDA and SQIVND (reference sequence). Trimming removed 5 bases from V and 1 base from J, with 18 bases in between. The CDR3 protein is CASSVTGGPDSYNEQFF. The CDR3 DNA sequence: TGTGCCAGTAGTGTAACTGGAGGGCCTGATTCCTACAATGAGCAGTTCTTC.

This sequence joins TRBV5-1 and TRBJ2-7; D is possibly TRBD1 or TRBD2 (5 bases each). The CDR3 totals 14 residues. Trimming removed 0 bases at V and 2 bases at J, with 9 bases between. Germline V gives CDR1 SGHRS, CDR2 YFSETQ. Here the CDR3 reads CASSLGDGTYEQYF. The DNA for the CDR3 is TGCGCCAGCAGCTTGGGGGACGGCACCTACGAGCAGTACTTC. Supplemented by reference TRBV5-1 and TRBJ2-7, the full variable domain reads KAGVTQTPRYLIKTRGQQVTLSCSPISGHRSVSWYQQTPGQGLQFLFEYFSETQRNKGNFPGRFSGRQFSNSRSEMNVSTLELGDSALYLCASSLGDGTYEQYFGPGTRLTVT.

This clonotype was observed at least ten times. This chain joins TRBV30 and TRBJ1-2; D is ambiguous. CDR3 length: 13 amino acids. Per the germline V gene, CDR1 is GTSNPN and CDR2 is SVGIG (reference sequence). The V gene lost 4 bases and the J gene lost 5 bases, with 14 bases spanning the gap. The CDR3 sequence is CAWTLGPSYGYTF. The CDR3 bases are TGTGCCTGGACCCTCGGACCGTCATATGGCTACACCTTC.

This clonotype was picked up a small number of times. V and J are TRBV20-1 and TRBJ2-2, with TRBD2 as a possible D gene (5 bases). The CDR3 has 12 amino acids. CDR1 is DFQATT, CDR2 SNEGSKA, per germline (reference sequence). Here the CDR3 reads CGRGSNTGELFF. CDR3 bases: TGCGGACGCGGGTCGAACACCGGGGAGCTGTTTTTT.

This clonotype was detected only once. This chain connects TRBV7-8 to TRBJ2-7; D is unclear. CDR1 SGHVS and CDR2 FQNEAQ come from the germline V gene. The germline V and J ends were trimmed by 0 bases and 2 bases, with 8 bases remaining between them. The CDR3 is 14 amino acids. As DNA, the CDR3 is TGTGCCAGCAGCTTAGCGTCAATAACCTACGAGCAGTACTTC. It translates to CASSLASITYEQYF.

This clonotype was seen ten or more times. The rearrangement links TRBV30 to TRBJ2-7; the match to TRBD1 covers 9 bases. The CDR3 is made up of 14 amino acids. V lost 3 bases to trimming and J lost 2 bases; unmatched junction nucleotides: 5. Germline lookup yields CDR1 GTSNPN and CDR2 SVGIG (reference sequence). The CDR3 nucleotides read TGTGCCTGGAGCCCGGACAGGGGAGCCTACGAGCAGTACTTC. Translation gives CAWSPDRGAYEQYF.

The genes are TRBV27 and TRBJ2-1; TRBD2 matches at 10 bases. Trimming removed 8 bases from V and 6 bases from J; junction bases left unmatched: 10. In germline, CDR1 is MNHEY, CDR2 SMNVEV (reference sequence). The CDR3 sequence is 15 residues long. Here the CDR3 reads CASGHGTSVSNEQFF. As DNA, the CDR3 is TGTGCCAGCGGGCACGGGACTAGCGTTTCCAATGAGCAGTTCTTC.

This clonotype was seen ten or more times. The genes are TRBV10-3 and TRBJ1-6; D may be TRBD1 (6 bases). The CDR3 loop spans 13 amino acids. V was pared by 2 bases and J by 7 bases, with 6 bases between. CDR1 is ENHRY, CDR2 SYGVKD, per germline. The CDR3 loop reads CAISEGQNSPLHF. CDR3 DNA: TGTGCCATCAGTGAGGGACAGAATTCACCCCTCCACTTT.

CDR3 bases: TGTGCCAGCAGCCCCACTCGCCACGAGCAGTACTTC. This sequence encodes CASSPTRHEQYF. The rearrangement joins TRBV7-2 to TRBJ2-7; no reliable D call. The length of the CDR3 is 12 residues. V lost 5 bases to trimming and J lost 5 bases, with 10 bases between them. Germline CDR1 SGHTA, CDR2 FQGNSA.

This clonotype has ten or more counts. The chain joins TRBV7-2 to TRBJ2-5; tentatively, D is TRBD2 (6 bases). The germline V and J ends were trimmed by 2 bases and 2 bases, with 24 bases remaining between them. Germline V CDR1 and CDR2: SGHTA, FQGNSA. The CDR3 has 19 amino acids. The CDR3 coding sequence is TGTGCCAGCAGCTTAAAAAGGGAGTACCGGAGGGGTCATCAAGAGACCCAGTACTTC. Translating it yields CASSLKREYRRGHQETQYF.

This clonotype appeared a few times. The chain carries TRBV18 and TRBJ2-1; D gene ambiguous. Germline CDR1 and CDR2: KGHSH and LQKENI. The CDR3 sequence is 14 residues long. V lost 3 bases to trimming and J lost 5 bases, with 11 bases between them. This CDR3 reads CASSPPDGDNEQFF. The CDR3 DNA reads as TGTGCCAGCTCACCTCCGGACGGAGACAATGAGCAGTTCTTC. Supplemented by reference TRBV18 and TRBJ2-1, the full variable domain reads NAGVMQNPRHLVRRRGQEARLRCSPMKGHSHVYWYRQLPEEGLKFMVYLQKENIIDESGMPKERFSAEFPKEGPSILRIQQVVRGDSAAYFCASSPPDGDNEQFFGPGTRLTVL.

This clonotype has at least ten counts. CDR3 in amino acids: CSAREPGASRDEQFF. The CDR3 DNA sequence: TGCAGTGCTAGAGAGCCGGGAGCCAGCCGCGATGAGCAGTTCTTC. This rearrangement joins TRBV20-1 to TRBJ2-1; D perhaps matches TRBD2 (6 bases). CDR3 length: 15 amino acids. Germline V gene data show CDR1 as DFQATT and CDR2 as SNEGSKA (reference sequence). V shed 0 bases and J shed 8 bases, with 17 bases lying between them.

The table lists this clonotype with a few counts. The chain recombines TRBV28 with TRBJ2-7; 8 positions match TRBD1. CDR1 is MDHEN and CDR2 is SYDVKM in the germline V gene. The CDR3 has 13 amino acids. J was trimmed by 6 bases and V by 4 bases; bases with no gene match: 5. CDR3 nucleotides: TGTGCCAGCAGTTGGACAGGGCCAAGCGAGCAGTACTTC. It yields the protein CASSWTGPSEQYF. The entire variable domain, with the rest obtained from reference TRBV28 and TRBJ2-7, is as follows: DVKVTQSSRYLVKRTGEKVFLECVQDMDHENMFWYRQDPGLGLRLIYFSYDVKMKEKGDIPEGYSVSREKKERFSLILESASTNQTSMYLCASSWTGPSEQYFGPGTRLTVT.

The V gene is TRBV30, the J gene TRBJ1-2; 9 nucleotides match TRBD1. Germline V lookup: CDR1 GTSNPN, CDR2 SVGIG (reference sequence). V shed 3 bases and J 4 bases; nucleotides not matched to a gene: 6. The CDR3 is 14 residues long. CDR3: CAWRDRGDLYGYTF. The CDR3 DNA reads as TGTGCCTGGAGAGACAGGGGGGACCTCTATGGCTACACCTTC.

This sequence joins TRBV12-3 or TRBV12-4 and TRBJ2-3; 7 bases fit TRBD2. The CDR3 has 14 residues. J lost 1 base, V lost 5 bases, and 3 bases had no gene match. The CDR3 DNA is TGTGCCAGCAGTACCCGGGGGGGCACAGATACGCAGTATTTT. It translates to CASSTRGGTDTQYF.

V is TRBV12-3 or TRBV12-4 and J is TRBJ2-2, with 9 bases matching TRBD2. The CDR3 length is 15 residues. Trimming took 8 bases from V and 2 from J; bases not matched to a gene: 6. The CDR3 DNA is TGTGCCAGCGGGGTGGGACTAGCAAACACCGGGGAGCTGTTTTTT. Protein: CASGVGLANTGELFF.

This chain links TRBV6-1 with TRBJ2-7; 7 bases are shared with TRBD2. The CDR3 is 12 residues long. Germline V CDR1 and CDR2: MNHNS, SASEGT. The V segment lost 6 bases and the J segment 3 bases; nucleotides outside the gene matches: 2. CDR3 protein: CASRGGIYEQYV. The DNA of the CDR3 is TGTGCCAGCAGGGGAGGGATCTACGAGCAGTACGTC.